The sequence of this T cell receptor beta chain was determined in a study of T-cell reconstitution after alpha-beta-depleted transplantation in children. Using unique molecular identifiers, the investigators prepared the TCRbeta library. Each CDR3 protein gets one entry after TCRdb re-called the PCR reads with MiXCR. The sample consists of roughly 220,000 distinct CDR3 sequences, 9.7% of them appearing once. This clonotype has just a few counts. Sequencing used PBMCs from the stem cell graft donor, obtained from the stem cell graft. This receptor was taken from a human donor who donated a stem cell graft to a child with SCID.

The CDR3 DNA sequence: TGTGCCAGCAGCCAGACAGGATACGACTATGGCTACACCTTC. It yields the protein CASSQTGYDYGYTF. The chain combines TRBV6-2 or TRBV6-3 with TRBJ1-2; TRBD1 might be the D (6 bases). V was pared by 6 bases and J by 3 bases, with 14 bases between. The CDR3 length is 14 residues. The germline gives CDR1 MNHEY, CDR2 SVGEGT.